The next 27 T cell receptor beta chains were all read from a single sample in a study of blood T cell repertoires in COVID-19. Profiling relied on immunoSEQ multiplex PCR, and the TCRdb table lists in-frame clones only, not all of them. The sample lists 95,000 to 120,000 clones, over 75% occurring once. What was sequenced was peripheral blood. Receptors were obtained from a man aged 50 to 59 with acute or convalescent COVID-19.

The rearrangement links TRBV5-4 to TRBJ1-1; tentative D call: TRBD1 (6 bases). Germline lookup yields CDR1 SGHNT and CDR2 YYREEE (reference sequence). There are 13 residues in the CDR3. The V and J ends lost 3 bases and 5 bases respectively, with 11 bases between them. The CDR3 sequence is CASSSGQTTEAFF. Written as DNA, the CDR3 is TGTGCCAGCAGCTCTGGACAGACAACTGAAGCTTTCTTT.

V is TRBV19 and J is TRBJ1-2, with 7 bases that match TRBD1. The germline V gene encodes CDR1 LNHDA and CDR2 SQIVND (reference sequence). The CDR3 runs to 13 residues. The junction had 13 bases not matched to a gene; V was cut back by 5 bases and J by 13 bases. The CDR3 DNA sequence: TGTGCCAGTAGTCCCCGGGACAGAAGCCTTCCCACCTTC. This encodes CASSPRDRSLPTF.

In this sample, this clone turned up a few times. V and J are TRBV2 and TRBJ1-5; the match to TRBD1 covers 7 bases. The CDR3 is 15 amino acids. The germline V gene encodes CDR1 SNHLY and CDR2 FYNNEI. Trimming at V came to 5 bases and at J to 1 base, leaving 5 bases not matched to a gene. CDR3 nucleotides: TGTGCCAGCAGTAAAAACAGGGGAAGCAATCAGCCCCAGCATTTT. Translated: CASSKNRGSNQPQHF.

The CDR3 DNA reads as TGTGCCAGCAGATATAGCGGGGCCTACGAGCAGTACTTC. It is translated as CASRYSGAYEQYF. J is TRBJ2-7 and V is TRBV12-3 or TRBV12-4; 8 nucleotides agree with TRBD2. The V gene end was trimmed by 6 bases and the J gene end by 2 bases; junction bases not matched to a gene: 3. The CDR3 is 13 residues long.

The V gene is TRBV10-2, the J gene TRBJ1-2, with 10 nucleotides matching TRBD1. This CDR3 has 15 residues. Trimming at V came to 0 bases and at J to 9 bases, leaving 7 bases not matched to a gene. Germline CDR1 WSHSY, CDR2 SAAADI. Written as DNA, the CDR3 is TGCGCCAGCAGTGAGTCGCCTGGGACAGGGGTCAGCTACACCTTC. Translated: CASSESPGTGVSYTF.

The V and J genes are TRBV3-1 (or the pseudogene TRBV3-2) and TRBJ2-3; TRBD2 agrees at 9 bases. The trim removed 6 bases at V and 8 bases at J, leaving 12 bases unmatched. The CDR3 is 15 residues long. CDR1 and CDR2 from the germline V gene are LGHDT and YNNKEL (reference sequence). CDR3 residues: CASSPKGLASGTQYF. The DNA of the CDR3 is TGTGCCAGCAGTCCTAAGGGACTAGCATCCGGTACGCAGTATTTT.

This chain uses TRBV28 with TRBJ2-7, with D possibly being TRBD2 (6 bases). V gave up 3 bases and J gave up 7 bases, with 16 bases separating them. CDR1 MDHEN and CDR2 SYDVKM come from the germline V gene. This CDR3 is 14 amino acids long. CDR3: CASSLAGSSEEQYF. DNA of the CDR3: TGTGCCAGCAGTTTGGCGGGGTCCTCGGAGGAGCAGTACTTC.

The CDR3 protein is CSAPFAGELFF. DNA of the CDR3: TGCAGTGCCCCCTTCGCGGGGGAGCTGTTTTTT. V and J are TRBV20-1 and TRBJ2-2; D remains unclear. This CDR3 is 11 amino acids long. Germline lookup yields CDR1 DFQATT and CDR2 SNEGSKA (reference sequence). V shed 6 bases and J shed 8 bases, with 10 bases lying between them.

V and J are TRBV4-2 and TRBJ1-4, with 8 bases matching TRBD1. The CDR3 is 17 amino acids. The J segment lost 2 bases and the V segment lost 1 base, leaving 6 bases of the junction unmatched. Germline CDR1 is LGHNA and CDR2 is YNFKEQ. CDR3 DNA: TGTGCCAGCAGCCAAGTCCGACAGGGGACCACTAATGAAAAACTGTTTTTT. Protein: CASSQVRQGTTNEKLFF.

The V gene is TRBV3-1 (or the pseudogene TRBV3-2), the J gene TRBJ2-2, with D uncertain. In germline, CDR1 is LGHDT, CDR2 YNNKEL (reference sequence). The CDR3 is 14 amino acids. Trimming took off 3 bases at V and 7 bases at J, with 12 bases between the two ends. This CDR3 is CASSHYSSVGELFF. CDR3 nucleotides: TGTGCCAGCAGCCACTACTCTTCGGTCGGGGAGCTGTTTTTT.

This clone has just one count. This chain connects TRBV9 to TRBJ2-1, with D possibly TRBD1 on 6 matching bases. There are 14 residues in the CDR3. With 0 bases removed from V and 4 bases from J, the gap between germline ends came to 8 bases. Per the germline V gene, CDR1 is SGDLS and CDR2 is YYNGEE. The CDR3 here is CASSVEQGYNEQFF. CDR3 sequence (DNA): TGTGCCAGCAGCGTAGAGCAGGGGTACAATGAGCAGTTCTTC. The full variable domain, in which reference TRBV9 and TRBJ2-1 provide the parts outside the CDR3, is DSGVTQTPKHLITATGQRVTLRCSPRSGDLSVYWYQQSLDQGLQFLIQYYNGEERAKGNILERFSAQQFPDLHSELNLSSLELGDSALYFCASSVEQGYNEQFFGPGTRLTVL.

DNA for the CDR3: TGTGCCATCAGTGACCCCGATGCGGGGACTGAAGCTTTCTTT. Amino acid sequence: CAISDPDAGTEAFF. The rearrangement links TRBV10-3 to TRBJ1-1; no clear D gene. The CDR3 is 14 amino acids. Looked up from germline, CDR1 is ENHRY and CDR2 is SYGVKD. Trimming removed 3 bases from V and 5 bases from J, with 13 bases in between.

This clone has just one count. Other DNA sequences in this specimen translate into the identical CDR3. The chain joins TRBV9 to TRBJ1-1; possible D gene TRBD1, 5 bases. V was clipped by 0 bases and J by 5 bases, with 8 bases between them. CDR3 size: 13 residues. The germline V gene has CDR1 SGDLS and CDR2 YYNGEE. CDR3 DNA: TGTGCCAGCAGCGTAGGGGGGGATACTGAAGCTTTCTTT. Translating it yields CASSVGGDTEAFF.

J is TRBJ2-3 and V is TRBV4-1, with D hard to call. The CDR3 extends over 18 amino acids. CDR1 and CDR2 (germline): MGHRA, YSYEKL. Trimming shortened V by 3 bases and J by 1 base, and 20 bases separated the two germline ends. CDR3 in DNA: TGCGCCAGCAGCCAGCGCCTAAAAACAGCCCGAGGCACAGATACGCAGTATTTT. It encodes CASSQRLKTARGTDTQYF.

CDR3 protein: CTSSPGLAGQETQYF. Here the CDR3 DNA reads TGCACCAGCAGCCCGGGACTAGCGGGGCAAGAGACCCAGTACTTC. V gene TRBV1 combines with J gene TRBJ2-5; TRBD2, the D gene given by the table, was not confirmed from the DNA. TRBV1 represents a pseudogene. There are 15 residues in the CDR3.

This rearrangement joins TRBV7-3 to TRBJ2-2; 10 bases line up with TRBD2. The V gene end was trimmed by 3 bases and the J gene end by 0 bases; junction bases not matched to a gene: 4. The CDR3 spans 17 residues. CDR1 and CDR2 (germline): SGHTA, FQGTGA. CDR3 nucleotides: TGTGCCAGCAGCTTCCCTAGCGGGGGAGCGAACACCGGGGAGCTGTTTTTT. Translating it yields CASSFPSGGANTGELFF.

This rearrangement joins TRBV29-1 to TRBJ1-2; 10 bases match TRBD1. Germline V gene sequence: CDR1 SQVTM, CDR2 ANQGSEA. Trimming at V came to 6 bases and at J to 8 bases, leaving 9 bases not matched to a gene. The CDR3 spans 13 residues. The CDR3 is CSVGTGAVFGYTF. CDR3 in DNA: TGCAGCGTGGGGACAGGGGCAGTTTTCGGCTACACCTTC.

This clone was detected once. The rearrangement uses TRBV5-6 and TRBJ1-4; perhaps TRBD1 as D (5 bases). Germline CDR1 SGHDT, CDR2 YYEEEE. The CDR3 has 13 residues. The ends were cut back, 4 bases at V and 7 bases at J, with 11 bases in the middle. CDR3 sequence (DNA): TGTGCCAGCAGCGGGGGGTACAGTGAAAAACTGTTTTTT. Translation gives CASSGGYSEKLFF.

The chain links TRBV7-3 to TRBJ2-3; D not certain. The CDR3 is 14 amino acids. Trimming removed 3 bases from V and 0 bases from J, with 7 bases in between. Germline assignment: CDR1 SGHTA and CDR2 FQGTGA. The CDR3 DNA sequence: TGTGCCAGCAGCTTGCGAGATAGCACAGATACGCAGTATTTT. Translating it yields CASSLRDSTDTQYF.

A single count supports this clone. This chain joins TRBV6-4 and TRBJ1-2; D is perhaps TRBD1 (5 bases). This CDR3 has 12 residues. The germline V gene encodes CDR1 MRHNA and CDR2 SNTAGT. The V end was cut by 6 bases, the J end by 3 bases, with 8 bases between. CDR3 nucleotides: TGTGCCAGCAGGGGGCAGGACTATGGCTACACCTTC. Translating gives CASRGQDYGYTF.

The chain recombines TRBV6-5 with TRBJ2-3; TRBD2 aligns across 9 bases. This CDR3 comprises 15 residues. V lost 4 bases and J lost 4; bases outside the gene matches: 6. The germline CDR1 and CDR2 sequences are MNHEY and SVGAGI. CDR3 region: CASSLGGGGADTQYF. In DNA, the CDR3 is TGTGCCAGCAGTTTGGGCGGGGGGGGAGCAGATACGCAGTATTTT.

The chain recombines TRBV2 with TRBJ1-2; maybe TRBD1 (5 bases). Germline V gene lookup returns CDR1 SNHLY and CDR2 FYNNEI. The CDR3 has 14 residues. V was pared by 1 base and J by 2 bases, with 8 bases between. The CDR3 sequence is CASSEERGNYGYTF. The CDR3 nucleotides read TGTGCCAGCAGTGAAGAAAGGGGAAACTATGGCTACACCTTC.

The CDR3: CASSESGHLTDTQYF. Here the CDR3 DNA reads TGCGCCAGCAGTGAGTCGGGACACCTCACAGATACGCAGTATTTT. This rearrangement joins TRBV10-1 to TRBJ2-3; D may be TRBD1 (6 bases). The CDR3 length is 15 residues. CDR1 WNHNN and CDR2 SYGVQD come from the germline V gene (reference sequence). V lost 0 bases, J lost 2 bases, and 9 bases lay in between.

The genes are TRBV5-1 and TRBJ1-1; D unresolved. The germline V and J ends were trimmed by 2 bases and 3 bases, with 8 bases remaining between them. This CDR3 is built from 13 residues. CDR1 and CDR2 from the germline V gene are SGHRS and YFSETQ. CDR3 DNA: TGCGCCAGCAGCTTTAGTCCGGACACTGAAGCTTTCTTT. Its protein is CASSFSPDTEAFF.

This clone occurred a few times. This chain uses TRBV7-9 with TRBJ2-7; no reliable D call. Germline loops: CDR1 SEHNR, CDR2 FQNEAQ (reference sequence). V was shortened by 7 bases and J by 5 bases, with 18 bases between the two germline ends. CDR3 length: 14 residues. CDR3 in DNA: TGTGCCAGCACTGGGCAGAGCCTGGGTAACGAGCAGTACGTC. It translates to CASTGQSLGNEQYV.

V is TRBV5-1 and J is TRBJ2-2; the D gene is possibly TRBD1 (6 bases). The CDR3 spans 16 residues. CDR1 is SGHRS, CDR2 YFSETQ, per germline. Trimming left V 2 bases short and J 0 bases short, with 11 bases between. This CDR3 is CASSLRQDANTGELFF. The CDR3 region has the DNA TGCGCCAGCAGCTTACGACAGGACGCGAACACCGGGGAGCTGTTTTTT. The full variable domain, completed using reference TRBV5-1 and TRBJ2-2, is KAGVTQTPRYLIKTRGQQVTLSCSPISGHRSVSWYQQTPGQGLQFLFEYFSETQRNKGNFPGRFSGRQFSNSRSEMNVSTLELGDSALYLCASSLRQDANTGELFFGEGSRLTVL.

CDR3 sequence reads: CATSRGRGSVETQYF. The DNA of the CDR3 is TGTGCCACCAGCAGAGGAAGGGGGTCGGTGGAGACCCAGTACTTC. The chain couples TRBV15 to TRBJ2-5; the D gene is possibly TRBD1 (6 bases). With 1 base removed from V and 5 bases from J, the gap between germline ends came to 14 bases. This CDR3 is built from 15 residues. In germline, CDR1 is LNHNV, CDR2 YYDKDF (reference sequence).